Given below is one T cell receptor (beta chain) in context. The data stem from a study of T cells in Graves' hyperthyroidism and ophthalmopathy. TCR beta CDR3 sequences were amplified from RNA transcripts. First-round RT-PCR of the TCR CDR3 relied on the HTBI primer set. From the multiplex PCR reads, TCRdb called clonotypes with MiXCR, one entry per CDR3 protein. Of 540,000 or so distinct CDR3 sequences detected, roughly 50% appear once; the ten largest clones hold about 20%. Any patient presenting with uncontrolled infection, other autoimmune disease, pregnancy or lactation was left out. The clonotype originates from an adult woman with Graves' disease, either hyperthyroidism or ophthalmopathy (not recorded which). Sequenced sample: peripheral blood or thyroid tissue (not recorded which).

DNA of the CDR3: TGTGCCAGCAGCTACTACAGGGGTTCCAGTGGCTACACCATATATTTT. Its translation: CASSYYRGSSGYTIYF. V gene TRBV11-1 combines with J gene TRBJ1-3; 7 positions agree with TRBD1. The CDR3 loop spans 16 amino acids. The germline gives CDR1 SGHAT, CDR2 FQDESV (reference sequence). J gave up 8 bases and V 4 bases, and 14 bases lay outside the gene matches.